This T cell receptor beta chain comes out of a study of T cells after yellow fever vaccination. Study-level points and caveats: Researchers noted that a small share of clonotypes showed up in both CD4 and CD8 compartments. Weaker overall was a secondary response that nonetheless peaked faster, on day 5 versus 15.

For TCR, cDNA came from 5'RACE template switching, which added a universal primer site and UMIs. One entry per CDR3 protein results from TCRdb running MiXCR on the 5' RACE reads. The profile shows hundreds of thousands of distinct CDR3 sequences, 18% of them singletons. There are a few counts of this clonotype. Its antigen remains unknown. V shed 4 bases and J shed 1 base, with 11 bases lying between them. From germline, CDR1 is DFQATT and CDR2 SNEGSKA (reference sequence). The CDR3 totals 13 residues. V gene TRBV20-1 combines with J gene TRBJ2-7, with D unresolved. The source of this sequence is a man aged 18 to 29 who received the YFV17D yellow fever vaccine. The sequenced sample was PBMCs, obtained before the yellow fever booster vaccination. The CDR3 nucleotides read TGCAGTGCTACCCTTAGAGTTTCCTACGAGCAGTACGTC. Protein product: CSATLRVSYEQYV.